The sample holds a few counts of the clone carrying this T cell receptor beta chain. What it recognizes is unknown. All patients were untreated before thyroid surgery. The source of the sample is a study of metastatic and nonmetastatic thyroid tumors. Study overall: Across blood and tumor or nodule tissue, repertoires from malignant and benign thyroid patients were compared with one another.

Original analysis: Between-group CDR3 differences, defined by clinicopathological status, yielded a distant-metastasis classifier for papillary thyroid cancer. TCRdb recomputed clones from the PCR reads via MiXCR. The V and J calls were determined by TCRdb, not by the authors. This table has around 34,000 clones, 15% to 20% appearing once. Trimming cost V 5 bases and J 6 bases, with 10 bases left between them. Germline loops: CDR1 MNHNS, CDR2 SASEGT. CDR3 length equals 12 residues. Study conclusions and caveats: In both blood and tumor samples, TCR beta diversity was reported significantly higher for malignant than benign nodules.

Sequencing used blood. This sequence was found in a female donor with papillary thyroid cancer or a benign thyroid nodule (not recorded which). Some clones in this sample may be carry-over from other donors' samples. J is TRBJ1-2 and V is TRBV6-1; D is uncertain. CDR3 sequence: CASSPRTHGYTF. The DNA for the CDR3 is TGTGCCAGCAGTCCCCGGACTCATGGCTACACCTTC.